These 17 T cell receptor beta chains share one sample of origin, sequenced in a study of T cells after yellow fever vaccination (dated 2019 in TCRdb). Reading the label with the study, this specimen's treatment or condition is: live attenuated yellow fever vaccine strain. The method behind the library was 5' RACE. The reads were generated on an Illumina HiSeq 2500. In TCRdb, the public reads were trimmed at Q25 with fastp and aligned with MiXCR, with productive beta chains retained. Rows are combined by CDR3 protein, so each entry shows the most common genes and DNA. The table for this sample lists some 350,000 distinct CDR3 sequences; roughly 6.2% of them were counted only once. 15% of the sample belongs to the ten largest clones. The specimen was PBMCs, collected 5 days after the yellow fever booster vaccination. The receptors derive from a man aged 25-40 years who received the YFV17D yellow fever vaccine.

As for this clonotype: Just one base apart from a much larger clone, this may be a read error. V and J are TRBV10-3 and TRBJ2-5, with TRBD2 matching over 12 bases. Germline V gene data show CDR1 as ENHRY and CDR2 as SYGVKD. This CDR3 region has 16 residues. In DNA, the CDR3 is TGTGCCATCAGGGGGACTAGCGGGCCTAGACAAGAGACCCAGAACTTC. Amino acid sequence: CAIRGTSGPRQETQNF.

Many counts were recorded for this clonotype. This rearrangement joins TRBV10-3 to TRBJ2-2, with 7 nucleotides matching TRBD2. Unmatched junction bases numbered 9, after V lost 10 bases and J lost 4 bases. Looked up from germline, CDR1 is ENHRY and CDR2 is SYGVKD. The CDR3 totals 14 residues. The CDR3: CATSGGTGTGELFF. CDR3 DNA sequence: TGTGCCACCTCGGGGGGAACGGGCACCGGGGAGCTGTTTTTT.

This clonotype has just a few counts. The V gene is TRBV6-5, the J gene TRBJ1-2; maybe TRBD1 (6 bases). Germline loops: CDR1 MNHEY, CDR2 SVGAGI. The CDR3 is 15 residues long. Trimming cost V 0 bases and J 8 bases, with 16 bases left between them. The CDR3 DNA follows: TGTGCCAGCAGTTACTCAACGCCACAGGGTTTGGGCTACACCTTC. The encoded protein is CASSYSTPQGLGYTF.

The chain combines TRBV6-1 with TRBJ1-5; 10 bases fit TRBD1. The V segment lost 5 bases and the J segment 7 bases; nucleotides outside the gene matches: 14. CDR3 length: 17 residues. Germline CDR1 reads MNHNS; CDR2 reads SASEGT. CDR3 residues: CASSPHPTRDRGQPQHF. The CDR3 bases are TGTGCCAGCAGTCCCCACCCAACCCGGGACAGGGGACAGCCCCAGCATTTT.

This clonotype has ten or more counts. The chain recombines TRBV27 with TRBJ2-7; TRBD1 might be the D (6 bases). Between the trimmed V and J ends, which lost 7 bases and 2 bases, there was a span of 12 bases. The V gene's germline CDR1 is MNHEY and CDR2 SMNVEV (reference sequence). This CDR3 has 13 amino acids. CDR3 nucleotides: TGTGCCAGCAAGTCAGGGGATACCTACGAGCAGTACTTC. Protein sequence: CASKSGDTYEQYF.

V and J are TRBV7-2 and TRBJ2-7; D may match TRBD1 or TRBD2 (5 bases each). The V and J ends lost 4 bases and 5 bases respectively, with 24 bases between them. CDR1 and CDR2 (germline): SGHTA, FQGNSA. The CDR3 runs 17 residues. For the CDR3, the DNA is TGTGCCAGCAGCTCCCCCCCCTTACTAGGGGATGGGGACGAGCAGTACTTC. This translates into CASSSPPLLGDGDEQYF. The complete variable domain, with remaining parts taken from reference TRBV7-2 and TRBJ2-7, reads GAGVSQSPSNKVTEKGKDVELRCDPISGHTALYWYRQSLGQGLEFLIYFQGNSAPDKSGLPSDRFSAERTGGSVSTLTIQRTQQEDSAVYLCASSSPPLLGDGDEQYFGPGTRLTVT.

This clonotype was seen more than once but under ten times. The rearrangement joins TRBV28 to TRBJ1-5; D gene ambiguous. V was cut by 6 bases and J by 4 bases, with 13 bases left in between. This CDR3 is 14 amino acids long. Germline CDR1 MDHEN, CDR2 SYDVKM. Here the CDR3 reads CASSPAGFNQPQHF. The CDR3 DNA is TGTGCCAGCAGCCCTGCCGGCTTTAATCAGCCCCAGCATTTT.

This clonotype has at least ten counts. The chain links TRBV5-5 to TRBJ1-5; D is unresolved. The V and J ends lost 4 bases and 0 bases respectively, with 11 bases between them. From germline, CDR1 is SGHKS and CDR2 YYEKEE (reference sequence). The CDR3 length is 15 residues. The CDR3 loop reads CASSHLQYSNQPQHF. The DNA for the CDR3 is TGTGCCAGCAGCCACTTGCAGTATAGCAATCAGCCCCAGCATTTT.

This rearrangement joins TRBV5-1 to TRBJ2-1; D not resolved. V was shortened by 0 bases and J by 6 bases, with 10 bases between the two germline ends. The germline V gene encodes CDR1 SGHRS and CDR2 YFSETQ. The CDR3 runs to 14 residues. CDR3 DNA sequence: TGCGCCAGCAGCTTGGAGCCGGTTGTCAATGAGCAGTTCTTC. Translation gives CASSLEPVVNEQFF.

This clonotype was seen a few times. The chain has TRBV11-2 and TRBJ1-3; D call uncertain. Per germline, CDR1 SGHAT and CDR2 FQNNGV. Trimming pared 0 bases from V and 0 bases from J, leaving 9 bases between. This CDR3 has 16 amino acids. CDR3 bases: TGTGCCAGCAGCTTAGACTCAGGAATCTCTGGAAACACCATATATTTT. Translated, it gives CASSLDSGISGNTIYF.

The chain employs TRBV12-3 or TRBV12-4 and TRBJ2-1; 7 bases match TRBD2. The CDR3 sequence is 15 residues long. V lost 8 bases and J lost 0; bases outside the gene matches: 7. The CDR3 is CASGGGASSYNEQFF. CDR3 coding DNA: TGTGCCAGCGGGGGAGGGGCCAGCTCCTACAATGAGCAGTTCTTC.

The table lists this clonotype with a few counts. The J gene is TRBJ2-7, the V gene TRBV20-1; D perhaps matches TRBD1 (7 bases). This CDR3 spans 13 amino acids. Germline V gene data show CDR1 as DFQATT and CDR2 as SNEGSKA (reference sequence). The V end was cut by 2 bases, the J end by 4 bases, with 12 bases between. CDR3 sequence (DNA): TGCAGTGCTAGACTGACAGGGAGGTACGAGCAGTACTTC. Its translation is CSARLTGRYEQYF.

This clonotype was counted a few times. The CDR3 sequence: CSVRTASYEQYF. The CDR3 DNA reads TGCAGCGTTCGAACTGCCTCCTACGAGCAGTACTTC. The genes are TRBV29-1 and TRBJ2-7, with D unclear. The ends were cut back, 5 bases at V and 0 bases at J, with 8 bases in the middle. Germline V CDR1 and CDR2: SQVTM, ANQGSEA. The CDR3 runs to 12 residues.

Many counts were recorded for this clonotype. The V gene is TRBV5-1, the J gene TRBJ2-5; 9 bases line up with TRBD2. Germline trimming cut 0 bases from V and 1 base from J; bases unmatched to any gene: 4. CDR1 and CDR2 from the germline V gene are SGHRS and YFSETQ. The CDR3 spans 16 residues. CDR3 amino acids: CASSLGGAGGQETQYF. The CDR3 region has the DNA TGCGCCAGCAGCTTGGGTGGAGCGGGAGGCCAAGAGACCCAGTACTTC.

This clonotype was seen a handful of times. The rearrangement uses TRBV3-1 and TRBJ2-7; D unclear. The V gene lost 0 bases and the J gene lost 0 bases, with 6 bases spanning the gap. Germline lookup yields CDR1 LGHDT and CDR2 YNNKEL (reference sequence). The CDR3 has 14 amino acids. CDR3: CASSQDTLSYEQYF. DNA of the CDR3: TGTGCCAGCAGCCAAGACACCCTCTCCTACGAGCAGTACTTC.

The rearrangement links TRBV14 to TRBJ2-2, with 7 bases identical to TRBD1. CDR1 is SGHDN and CDR2 is FVKESK in the germline V gene. The CDR3 totals 16 residues. J was trimmed by 4 bases and V by 0 bases; bases with no gene match: 5. The CDR3 coding sequence is TGTGCCAGCAGCCAAGACAGGGGGAGAGGCACCGGGGAGCTGTTTTTT. Protein: CASSQDRGRGTGELFF.

At least ten counts were recorded for this clonotype. The gene calls are TRBV25-1 and TRBJ2-2; D might be TRBD1 or TRBD2, each matching 6 bases. Germline-derived CDR1 and CDR2 are MGHDK and SYGVNS. The CDR3 runs to 14 residues. Trimming stripped 3 bases from V and 6 bases from J, with 11 bases between. CDR3 residues: CASSDQGTAGELFF. The CDR3 nucleotides read TGTGCCAGCAGTGATCAGGGGACTGCCGGGGAGCTGTTTTTT.